The 5 T cell receptor beta chains below were found in one sample sequenced in a study of T cells after yellow fever vaccination. TCRdb re-derived calls from the 5' RACE reads in MiXCR, one entry per CDR3 protein. The top ten hold more than 13% of the sample, which has about 550,000 distinct CDR3 sequences, over 15% seen once. This sample comprised PBMCs, obtained 15 days after the yellow fever booster vaccination. The receptor source for this set is a man aged 25-45 years who received the YFV17D yellow fever vaccine.

This clonotype was seen a handful of times. V gene TRBV19 combines with J gene TRBJ1-2, with TRBD1 as a possible D gene (6 bases). Deletions cut 6 bases from V and 1 base from J, with 15 bases between. The CDR3 is 15 amino acids. CDR1 and CDR2 (germline): LNHDA, SQIVND (reference sequence). The DNA of the CDR3 is TGTGCCAGTAGCCCACAGGGTTCGAATAACTATGGCTACACCTTC. It translates to CASSPQGSNNYGYTF.

The V gene is TRBV7-3, the J gene TRBJ2-1, with D perhaps TRBD2 (6 bases). V was shortened by 2 bases and J by 5 bases, with 10 bases between the two germline ends. Germline V CDR1 and CDR2: SGHTA, FQGTGA. This CDR3 is built from 14 residues. CDR3 sequence (DNA): TGTGCCAGCAGCTTATACGGCGGGAACAATGAGCAGTTCTTC. This gives the protein CASSLYGGNNEQFF.

This chain joins TRBV5-1 and TRBJ2-1, with 9 bases lining up with TRBD2. J was trimmed by 6 bases and V by 1 base; bases with no gene match: 5. Per germline, CDR1 SGHRS and CDR2 YFSETQ. The CDR3 runs 15 residues. CDR3 residues: CASSLKVAGVNEQFF. The CDR3 nucleotides read TGCGCCAGCAGCTTGAAGGTAGCGGGAGTCAATGAGCAGTTCTTC.

V and J are TRBV6-2 or TRBV6-3 and TRBJ1-2; D not resolved. Looked up from germline, CDR1 is MNHEY and CDR2 is SVGEGT. The V and J ends lost 5 bases and 4 bases respectively, with 8 bases between them. This CDR3 comprises 12 residues. CDR3 sequence reads: CASSDTRYGYTF. DNA of the CDR3: TGTGCCAGCAGTGACACCCGCTATGGCTACACCTTC.

V is TRBV12-3 or TRBV12-4 and J is TRBJ2-7; 9 bases align to TRBD1. V gave up 4 bases and J gave up 3 bases; unmatched junction bases: 7. The CDR3 is made up of 15 amino acids. The DNA for the CDR3 is TGTGCCAGCAGTTACCCGGGACAGGGTATCTACGAGCAGTACTTC. Its translation is CASSYPGQGIYEQYF.